This T cell receptor (beta chain) derives from a study of T cell changes during pregnancy in multiple sclerosis (dated by TCRdb to the late 2010s). For the wider study: The study examined how the T cell repertoire changed over the course of pregnancy in women with multiple sclerosis.

Worth noting for this clone: No antigen is known for it. The input lacks base qualities; no much larger clone sits a single base away.

Receptors were amplified or captured by the immunoSEQ multiplex PCR assay. In TCRdb, the immuneACCESS table is reduced to in-frame sequences with V and J assigned. These tables do not hold every clone; where another copy was compared, an unresolved V gene accounts for under half, and the others remain unexplained. The sample includes some 60,000 clones, with approximately 90% observed a single time. The ten largest clones capture 3% to 4% of the sample. The CDR3 runs 13 residues from the cysteine to the phenylalanine. The read is trimmed to its CDR3 DNA, 39 bases read in frame from base 1. Taken from the germline V gene, the CDR1 and CDR2 loops are SQVTM and ANQGSEA. Cut back by 4 bases and 0 bases, the V and J ends lie 7 bases apart.

The rearrangement joined TRBV29-1 to TRBJ1-3, with a tentative D gene TRBD1 over 5 matching bases. The source was peripheral blood, collected after pregnancy. This receptor was identified in a female donor in good health, enrolled as a control in a pregnancy study. The CDR3 corresponds to CSVGTNSGNTIYF. The DNA sequence is TGCAGCGTTGGGACAAACTCTGGAAACACCATATATTTT.